These T cell receptor beta chains were read from a single sample in a study of shared clonotypes between healthy human individuals. The data were produced by immunoSEQ multiplex PCR, yet TCRdb's version contains in-frame clones alone and is incomplete. This sample has about 2.4 million clones, with roughly 92% found just once. Specimen: naive CD4+ T cells sorted from blood. These receptors originate from a man aged 18 to 35 in good health. The CDR3 runs from the conserved cysteine through the conserved F or W. A D gene is named only where the DNA matches it firmly. Expanded clones are given a class, and other clones once, few, many or no size at all.

cdr3_nt | cdr3_aa | j_call | v_call | d_call | clone_size
TGTGCCAGCAGCTCCACGTACACTATTCGGGTAGATACGCAGTATTTT | CASSSTYTIRVDTQYF | TRBJ2-3 | TRBV5-6 | NA | NA
TGCGCCAGCAGCACCTCCGGGACCGCCACAGATACGCAGTATTTT | CASSTSGTATDTQYF | TRBJ2-3 | TRBV5-1 | NA | NA
TGTGCCAGCAGCGTCACGGGGCGGGCAACTAATGAAAAACTGTTTTTT | CASSVTGRATNEKLFF | TRBJ1-4 | TRBV2 | NA | NA
TGTGCCAGCAGAGGACTCGGAGGTTGGGACTATGGCTACACCTTC | CASRGLGGWDYGYTF | TRBJ1-2 | TRBV6-5 | NA | NA
TGCGCCAGCAGCCCCCAGGGGGGACCTGAAGCTTTCTTT | CASSPQGGPEAFF | TRBJ1-1 | TRBV5-1 | TRBD1 | NA
TGTGCCAGCAGTACGCCTCCATTAGCGGGGGGGAAATACGAGCAGTACTTC | CASSTPPLAGGKYEQYF | TRBJ2-7 | TRBV28 | TRBD2 | NA
TGTGCCAGCAGCCAATATTTAAGCGGGGGGGCCTACAATGAGCAGTTCTTC | CASSQYLSGGAYNEQFF | TRBJ2-1 | TRBV4-2 | TRBD2 | NA
TGTGCCAGCAGCTTAGTACTAGCGGGAGAAGGTGAGCAGTTCTTC | CASSLVLAGEGEQFF | TRBJ2-1 | TRBV7-8 | TRBD2 | NA
TGTGCCAGCAGTGAACCGGGGCAGGAGACAACTAATGAAAAACTGTTTTTT | CASSEPGQETTNEKLFF | TRBJ1-4 | TRBV6-1 | NA | NA
TGTGCCAGCAGTTACTCGACAGGGCAGGATGGCTACACCTTC | CASSYSTGQDGYTF | TRBJ1-2 | TRBV6-5 | TRBD1 | once
TGTGCCAGCAGCTTAGGGGACTACGGCGAAGAGCAGTACTTC | CASSLGDYGEEQYF | TRBJ2-7 | TRBV7-9 | TRBD2 | NA
TGTGCCAGCAGGTCCAGGGAGGCGAACACTGAAGCTTTCTTT | CASRSREANTEAFF | TRBJ1-1 | TRBV5-6 | NA | NA
TGTGCCAGTAGTACTCCCTTGACAGGCCAAGAGACCCAGTACTTC | CASSTPLTGQETQYF | TRBJ2-5 | TRBV19 | NA | NA
TGTGCCAGCAGCGCAGCTCAGGGCCTCCTGCAGCATTTT | CASSAAQGLLQHF | TRBJ1-5 | TRBV5-5 | NA | NA
TGTGCCAGCAGCTTTGGGCTCTCGGGCTACACCTTC | CASSFGLSGYTF | TRBJ1-2 | TRBV7-9 | NA | NA
TGCGCCAGCAGCGAACAAGCGACCGGGGAGCTGTTTTTT | CASSEQATGELFF | TRBJ2-2 | TRBV5-1 | NA | few
TGTGCCAGCAGACTCCATCGAACCTCTGGCTACACCTTC | CASRLHRTSGYTF | TRBJ1-2 | TRBV6-6 | NA | NA
TGTGCCTGGAGTCTGTATGGGGCCAACGTCCTGACTTTC | CAWSLYGANVLTF | TRBJ2-6 | TRBV30 | NA | NA
TGTGCCTGGAGTGTAAATTCTCAGAAGCAGTTCTTC | CAWSVNSQKQFF | TRBJ2-1 | TRBV30 | NA | once
TGTGCCAGCAGCTTAAATTGGGCGGATGAAAAACTGTTTTTT | CASSLNWADEKLFF | TRBJ1-4 | TRBV5-6 | NA | once
TGCGCCAGCAGCCGATTCCAGGGGAACCAAGAGACCCAGTACTTC | CASSRFQGNQETQYF | TRBJ2-5 | TRBV4-1 | NA | NA
TGTGCCAGCAGTCCTACAGGAGACTATGGCTACACCTTC | CASSPTGDYGYTF | TRBJ1-2 | TRBV2 | NA | few
TGTGCCAGCTCGCGTTCTGGGTTCCCCCCAGATACGCAGTATTTT | CASSRSGFPPDTQYF | TRBJ2-3 | TRBV18 | NA | NA
TGTGCCAGCAGCTTAGCTCAGCCGGACCTAGCGGGAGAGACCGGGGAGCTGTTTTTT | CASSLAQPDLAGETGELFF | TRBJ2-2 | TRBV13 | TRBD2 | NA
TGTGCCAGCAGCCGAACAGGGAGTGGGGCCAACGTCCTGACTTTC | CASSRTGSGANVLTF | TRBJ2-6 | TRBV6-5 | NA | NA
TGTGCCAGCAGTGAAAGGCAGGGGGCAGAGACCCAGTACTTC | CASSERQGAETQYF | TRBJ2-5 | TRBV2 | TRBD1 | NA
TGTGCCAGCTCACCCCGGACAGGGACGGGCACTGAAGCTTTCTTT | CASSPRTGTGTEAFF | TRBJ1-1 | TRBV18 | TRBD1 | NA
TGTGCCAGTAGTAGGGCTTCAAGCGAAAAACTGTTTTTT | CASSRASSEKLFF | TRBJ1-4 | TRBV19 | NA | NA
TGCGCCAGCAGCCCAGGGTCGGGCGAGCAGTACTTC | CASSPGSGEQYF | TRBJ2-7 | TRBV5-1 | NA | NA
TGTGCCAGCAGCCCGGGGGTTGGGACAGTGCCGTACGAGCAGTACTTC | CASSPGVGTVPYEQYF | TRBJ2-7 | TRBV5-4 | NA | NA
TGTGCCAGCAGCCCCACTGGACGCACAGCGGGTGAAAAACTGTTTTTT | CASSPTGRTAGEKLFF | TRBJ1-4 | TRBV7-3 | NA | NA
TGTGCCAGCAGTCGTGGGACAGGTTCTAGCAATCAGCCCCAGCATTTT | CASSRGTGSSNQPQHF | TRBJ1-5 | TRBV6-6 | TRBD1 | NA
TGTGCCTGGAGGGTAGCGGGAGGGTTCAATGAGCAGTTCTTC | CAWRVAGGFNEQFF | TRBJ2-1 | TRBV30 | TRBD2 | NA
TGTGCCAGCAGGATCACAGGGGGAGACGAGCAGTACTTC | CASRITGGDEQYF | TRBJ2-7 | TRBV5-4 | TRBD1 | NA
TGTGCCAGCAGCAATCCAGGGTGGCGGGAGACCCAGTACTTC | CASSNPGWRETQYF | TRBJ2-5 | TRBV5-4 | NA | NA
TGTGCCAGCAGCTTGGGCGTGGGGCCTTCTTACGAGCAGTACTTC | CASSLGVGPSYEQYF | TRBJ2-7 | TRBV5-8 | NA | NA
TGTGCCAGCAGTTACGCTGGGCCCCCCGCAGATACGCAGTATTTT | CASSYAGPPADTQYF | TRBJ2-3 | TRBV6-5 | NA | NA
TGTGCCAGCAGTTGGGGGGGCGGAGGAGGCTACACCTTC | CASSWGGGGGYTF | TRBJ1-2 | TRBV4-2 | NA | NA
TGTGCCAGCAGCTTAAGACAGGGGAATTCACCCCTCCACTTT | CASSLRQGNSPLHF | TRBJ1-6 | TRBV7-2 | TRBD1 | NA
TGTGCCAGCAGTGTCAACCGGGAGACAGATACGCAGTATTTT | CASSVNRETDTQYF | TRBJ2-3 | TRBV2 | NA | NA
TGTGCCAGCAGCTTAGCCGAGACCCAGTACTTC | CASSLAETQYF | TRBJ2-5 | TRBV7-9 | NA | once
TGTGCCAGCAGCTCGCCTCAAACTGAGTACTTC | CASSSPQTEYF | TRBJ2-5 | TRBV5-8 | NA | NA